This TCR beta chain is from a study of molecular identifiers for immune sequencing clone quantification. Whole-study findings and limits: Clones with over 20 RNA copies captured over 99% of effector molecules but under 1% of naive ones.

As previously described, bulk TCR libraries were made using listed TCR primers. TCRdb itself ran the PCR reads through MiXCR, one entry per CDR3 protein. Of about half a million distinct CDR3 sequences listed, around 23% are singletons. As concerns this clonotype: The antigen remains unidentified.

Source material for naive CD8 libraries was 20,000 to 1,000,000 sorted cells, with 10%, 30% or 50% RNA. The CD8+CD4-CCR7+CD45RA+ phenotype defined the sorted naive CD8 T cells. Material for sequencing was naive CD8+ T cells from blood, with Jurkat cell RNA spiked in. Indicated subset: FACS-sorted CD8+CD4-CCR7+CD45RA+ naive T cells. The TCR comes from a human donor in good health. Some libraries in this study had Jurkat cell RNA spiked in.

The CDR3 DNA reads TGCAGCGTTGAAGATTTCAGGGTAGCCTATGGCTACACCTTC. This gives the protein CSVEDFRVAYGYTF. This chain joins TRBV29-1 and TRBJ1-2; D might be TRBD1 (5 bases). Between the trimmed V and J ends, which lost 0 bases and 4 bases, there was a span of 12 bases. This CDR3 spans 14 amino acids. CDR1 and CDR2 from the germline V gene are SQVTM and ANQGSEA.